The next 22 T cell receptor beta chains were all read from a single sample in a study of T cell responses to AZD1222 COVID-19 vaccine. Here immunoSEQ multiplex PCR was the method, and the copy in TCRdb shows in-frame clones only, minus some. The table lists around 150,000 clones, with 2.2% in the top ten. The material sequenced was peripheral blood. The receptors stem from an adult in good health.

Here the CDR3 reads CASSVAVDHQPQHF. CDR3 sequence (DNA): TGTGCCAGCAGCGTAGCCGTAGACCATCAGCCCCAGCATTTT. The chain combines TRBV9 with TRBJ1-5, with D uncertain. Trimming shortened V by 0 bases and J by 5 bases, and 9 bases separated the two germline ends. Per germline, CDR1 SGDLS and CDR2 YYNGEE. The CDR3 loop spans 14 amino acids.

J is TRBJ1-5 and V is TRBV6-6, with TRBD1 identical over 12 bases. This CDR3 is 15 amino acids long. Trimming at V came to 5 bases and at J to 6 bases, leaving 5 bases not matched to a gene. CDR1 and CDR2 from the germline V gene are MNHNY and SVGAGI (reference sequence). This CDR3 is CASSRGTGGGQPQHF. DNA for the CDR3: TGTGCCAGCAGTCGCGGGACAGGGGGCGGTCAGCCCCAGCATTTT.

The genes are TRBV6-6 and TRBJ1-1; 7 bases fit TRBD1. Germline values: CDR1 MNHNY, CDR2 SVGAGI (reference sequence). CDR3 size: 14 residues. J gave up 7 bases and V 4 bases, and 9 bases lay outside the gene matches. CDR3 sequence (DNA): TGTGCCAGCAGTTCCTGGGACAGACCGTATGAAGCTTTCTTT. Translated: CASSSWDRPYEAFF.

Comments on this clone: The sample holds other DNA sequences that translate to the same CDR3. The chain links TRBV30 to TRBJ1-6; no firm D call. CDR1 is GTSNPN, CDR2 SVGIG, per germline (reference sequence). V was cut by 0 bases and J by 9 bases, with 9 bases left in between. CDR3 length: 13 residues. The CDR3: CAWSVGEGSPLHF. The CDR3 nucleotides read TGTGCCTGGAGTGTAGGAGAGGGTTCACCCCTCCACTTT.

This chain connects TRBV7-8 to TRBJ2-1; D is undetermined. This CDR3 spans 16 amino acids. The V and J ends lost 1 base and 5 bases respectively, with 15 bases between them. The germline CDR1 and CDR2 sequences are SGHVS and FQNEAQ. The CDR3 coding sequence is TGTGCCAGCAGCTTAGATTCCGGCTACGGCAACAATGAGCAGTTCTTC. Residues: CASSLDSGYGNNEQFF.

The chain uses TRBV29-1 and TRBJ2-7, with D possibly called TRBD1 or TRBD2 (5 bases each). The CDR3 has 14 residues. The germline CDR1 and CDR2 sequences are SQVTM and ANQGSEA. V was clipped by 4 bases and J by 0 bases, with 13 bases between them. The CDR3 DNA follows: TGCAGCGTTGTCCGGGACGGCAGCTCCTACGAGCAGTACTTC. Protein: CSVVRDGSSYEQYF.

As to this clone: Other DNA sequences from this sample encode an identical CDR3 as well. The J gene is TRBJ2-3, the V gene TRBV28; D is possibly TRBD2 (7 bases). V gave up 6 bases and J gave up 3 bases, with 22 bases separating them. The CDR3 is 17 residues long. Germline V gives CDR1 MDHEN, CDR2 SYDVKM. The CDR3 sequence is CASRPNLGRGHTDTQYF. CDR3 DNA: TGTGCCAGCAGACCCAACCTCGGGCGGGGGCATACAGATACGCAGTATTTT.

This chain connects TRBV29-1 to TRBJ2-7; 7 nucleotides line up with TRBD2. Germline V gene sequence: CDR1 SQVTM, CDR2 ANQGSEA. V shed 3 bases and J 1 base; nucleotides not matched to a gene: 9. CDR3 size: 15 residues. CDR3 coding DNA: TGCAGCGTTGAGGGCGCGGGGAGGGTGTCCTACGAGCAGTACTTC. Its translation is CSVEGAGRVSYEQYF.

The rearrangement uses TRBV28 and TRBJ1-1; D not resolved. This CDR3 comprises 13 residues. Germline V lookup: CDR1 MDHEN, CDR2 SYDVKM. V was pared by 7 bases and J by 6 bases, with 15 bases between. The CDR3 DNA follows: TGTGCCAGCACTCTCGCCGTGCTTCCTGAAGCTTTCTTT. Its translation: CASTLAVLPEAFF.

J is TRBJ2-7 and V is TRBV7-2; D gene uncertain. The CDR3 contains 13 residues. Between the trimmed V and J ends, which lost 5 bases and 7 bases, there was a span of 15 bases. Germline V lookup: CDR1 SGHTA, CDR2 FQGNSA. CDR3 nucleotide sequence: TGTGCCAGCAGCGCAACCACTTCCGGGGAGCAGTACTTC. It codes for CASSATTSGEQYF.

The chain carries TRBV3-1 (or the pseudogene TRBV3-2) and TRBJ1-4; a weak D match, TRBD1 (5 bases). Germline-derived CDR1 and CDR2 are LGHDT and YNNKEL (reference sequence). The V gene lost 0 bases and the J gene lost 3 bases, with 17 bases spanning the gap. This CDR3 has 18 residues. The CDR3 is CASSQETGGVLANEKLFF. In nucleotides, the CDR3 is TGTGCCAGCAGCCAAGAAACAGGAGGGGTGTTGGCTAATGAAAAACTGTTTTTT.

The chain employs TRBV18 and TRBJ1-2; possible D gene TRBD1, 6 bases. V was cut by 3 bases and J by 2 bases, with 10 bases left in between. CDR3 length: 14 residues. In germline, CDR1 is KGHSH, CDR2 LQKENI. CDR3 sequence reads: CASSPDSLNYGYTF. The CDR3 DNA sequence: TGTGCCAGCTCACCGGACAGCCTGAACTATGGCTACACCTTC.

CDR3 coding DNA: TGTGCCAGCAGCTTAGCTGTGGGTGGGGGCTACACCTTC. This sequence encodes CASSLAVGGGYTF. The chain uses TRBV7-6 and TRBJ1-2; unclear D gene. The CDR3 totals 13 residues. Trimming stripped 0 bases from V and 8 bases from J, with 10 bases between. CDR1 is SGHVS and CDR2 is FNYEAQ in the germline V gene.

The rearrangement joins TRBV3-1 (or the pseudogene TRBV3-2) to TRBJ2-7; no firm D call. The V gene lost 4 bases and the J gene lost 3 bases, with 4 bases spanning the gap. The CDR3 loop spans 11 amino acids. Per the germline V gene, CDR1 is LGHDT and CDR2 is YNNKEL (reference sequence). The CDR3 DNA reads TGTGCCAGCAGCCTAAACTACGAGCAGTACTTC. Translating it yields CASSLNYEQYF.

J is TRBJ2-2 and V is TRBV7-6, with TRBD2 matching over 11 bases. The CDR3 has 17 residues. Per the germline V gene, CDR1 is SGHVS and CDR2 is FNYEAQ. After removal of 6 bases from V and 2 bases from J, the junction contained 8 bases not matched to a gene. The CDR3 coding sequence is TGTGCCAGCAGTCAGACTAGCGGGGCTATAAACACCGGGGAGCTGTTTTTT. Amino acids: CASSQTSGAINTGELFF.

V gene TRBV18 combines with J gene TRBJ1-2; no clear D. Germline V gene lookup returns CDR1 KGHSH and CDR2 LQKENI. The CDR3 consists of 13 residues. Trimming shortened V by 1 base and J by 3 bases, and 6 bases separated the two germline ends. CDR3 protein: CASSPRRDYGYTF. In DNA form, the CDR3 reads TGTGCCAGCTCACCACGACGGGACTATGGCTACACCTTC.

DNA for the CDR3: TGTGCCAGCAGGCCTGACCCGGGGTCACCCCTCCACTTT. Encoded protein: CASRPDPGSPLHF. The rearrangement joins TRBV28 to TRBJ1-6; D gene unclear. The V end was cut by 6 bases, the J end by 10 bases, with 13 bases between. The CDR3 spans 13 residues. The germline V gene encodes CDR1 MDHEN and CDR2 SYDVKM.

The genes are TRBV28 and TRBJ1-5, with TRBD1 matching over 9 bases. Germline trimming cut 6 bases from V and 0 bases from J; bases unmatched to any gene: 6. CDR1 is MDHEN, CDR2 SYDVKM, per germline. The CDR3 length is 16 residues. CDR3 loop: CASRGQGWYSNQPQHF. Written as DNA, the CDR3 is TGTGCCAGCAGGGGACAGGGTTGGTATAGCAATCAGCCCCAGCATTTT. Supplemented by reference TRBV28 and TRBJ1-5, the full variable domain reads DVKVTQSSRYLVKRTGEKVFLECVQDMDHENMFWYRQDPGLGLRLIYFSYDVKMKEKGDIPEGYSVSREKKERFSLILESASTNQTSMYLCASRGQGWYSNQPQHFGDGTRLSIL.

This chain joins TRBV11-1 and TRBJ1-1, with TRBD1 as a possible D gene (5 bases). Germline V gene lookup returns CDR1 SGHAT and CDR2 FQDESV (reference sequence). V was cut by 6 bases and J by 0 bases, with 11 bases left in between. The CDR3 has 14 amino acids. In DNA, the CDR3 is TGTGCCAGCAGACCGACAGCTTTGAACACTGAAGCTTTCTTT. Its translation is CASRPTALNTEAFF.

The chain couples TRBV12-3 or TRBV12-4 to TRBJ1-2; possible D gene TRBD1, 6 bases. The CDR3 covers 13 residues. V dropped 5 bases and J dropped 8 bases, with 15 bases sitting between them. CDR3 amino acids: CASSPGLQGGYTF. For the CDR3, the DNA is TGTGCCAGCAGTCCAGGACTACAGGGAGGCTACACCTTC.

The V call is TRBV19, the J call TRBJ2-7; 11 bases match TRBD1. The V segment lost 5 bases and the J segment 1 base; nucleotides outside the gene matches: 7. Germline CDR1 and CDR2: LNHDA and SQIVND (reference sequence). The CDR3 is 16 amino acids. Here the CDR3 DNA reads TGTGCCAGTAGTCCAAGGGGACAGGGGGGATCCTACGAGCAGTACTTC. This gives the protein CASSPRGQGGSYEQYF.

The chain has TRBV11-3 and TRBJ2-7, with D perhaps being TRBD1 or TRBD2 (7 bases each). CDR1 is SGHNT and CDR2 is YENEEA in the germline V gene. The CDR3 is made up of 17 amino acids. Trimming shortened V by 5 bases and J by 2 bases, and 22 bases separated the two germline ends. DNA of the CDR3: TGTGCCAGCAGCCCGGAGGGGGGGACAGCGGTCACCTACGAGCAGTACTTC. Amino acids: CASSPEGGTAVTYEQYF.